These T cell receptor beta chains were read from a single sample in a study of beta chain features in type 1 diabetes. The assay was immunoSEQ multiplex PCR, and TCRdb's table has in-frame clones only and misses some. The repertoire includes approximately 250,000 clones, approximately 16% of them detected once, and about 0.078% sits in the top ten. The sample consisted of naive CD4+ T cells from blood. The receptors here all came from a man aged 30 to 45 with type 1 diabetes. Both conserved end residues are part of each CDR3. D genes are given only for firm matches. Part of the rows lack a size; the others show once, few, many or a class for expanded clones.

clone size	V gene	D gene	CDR3 length	J gene	CDR3 protein	CDR3 DNA
NA	TRBV30	NA	11	TRBJ2-3	CAWRPGNTQYF	TGTGCCTGGAGACCTGGGAATACGCAGTATTTT
NA	TRBV9	NA	11	TRBJ2-1	CASSVNAEQFF	TGTGCCAGCAGCGTAAATGCTGAGCAGTTCTTC
NA	TRBV25-1	TRBD1	12	TRBJ2-7	CASSGDSHEQYF	TGTGCCAGCAGCGGGGACAGTCACGAGCAGTACTTC
NA	TRBV29-1	TRBD1	14	TRBJ1-4	CSAGRQGRRGKLFF	TGCAGCGCCGGAAGACAGGGCCGGCGAGGAAAACTGTTTTTT
NA	TRBV30	NA	13	TRBJ1-1	CAWKEVVGAEAFF	TGTGCCTGGAAGGAGGTTGTGGGTGCTGAAGCTTTCTTT
few	TRBV18	TRBD1	15	TRBJ2-1	CASSPPGTVDNEQFF	TGTGCCAGCTCCCCTCCCGGGACAGTAGACAATGAGCAGTTCTTC
NA	TRBV4-2	NA	12	TRBJ2-7	CASSLNRVKQYF	TGTGCCAGCAGCCTAAATAGGGTCAAGCAGTACTTC
NA	TRBV14	NA	14	TRBJ2-3	CASSHPTRVDTQYF	TGTGCCAGCAGCCATCCGACCCGAGTGGATACGCAGTATTTT
few	TRBV4-1	TRBD2	17	TRBJ2-7	CASSLTSLAGGPYEQYF	TGCGCCAGCAGCCTTACATCTTTAGCGGGAGGCCCCTACGAGCAGTACTTC
few	TRBV4-3	TRBD1	15	TRBJ1-2	CASSQRGTGPYGYTF	TGCGCCAGCAGCCAAAGGGGGACAGGGCCCTATGGCTACACCTTC
NA	TRBV29-1	TRBD2	11	TRBJ2-1	CSVDGRDEQFF	TGCAGCGTTGATGGGAGGGATGAGCAGTTCTTC
few	TRBV7-9	TRBD1	15	TRBJ2-5	CASSHGTGGKETQYF	TGTGCCAGCAGCCACGGGACAGGGGGCAAGGAGACCCAGTACTTC
NA	TRBV27	NA	14	TRBJ2-3	CASSPPEVADTQYF	TGTGCCAGCAGTCCGCCCGAGGTAGCAGATACGCAGTATTTT
NA	TRBV2	NA	13	TRBJ1-2	CASSGQTGYGYTF	TGTGCCAGCAGTGGCCAGACAGGCTATGGCTACACCTTC
few	TRBV30	NA	15	TRBJ1-2	CAWSEAPAQDYGYTF	TGTGCCTGGAGTGAGGCCCCCGCCCAGGACTATGGCTACACCTTC
few	TRBV9	TRBD1	15	TRBJ2-5	CASSVVGTGWETQYF	TGTGCCAGCAGCGTAGTCGGGACAGGGTGGGAGACCCAGTACTTC
NA	TRBV9	NA	16	TRBJ2-2	CASSVVESAGTGELFF	TGTGCCAGCAGCGTAGTGGAGTCGGCGGGAACCGGGGAGCTGTTTTTT
few	TRBV2	TRBD2	13	TRBJ2-3	CASSGRATDTQYF	TGTGCCAGCAGCGGGAGGGCCACAGATACGCAGTATTTT
few	TRBV9	NA	13	TRBJ2-7	CASSGQASYEQYF	TGTGCCAGCAGCGGACAGGCCTCCTACGAGCAGTACTTC
few	TRBV7-9	NA	14	TRBJ2-3	CASILGGQSDTQYF	TGTGCCAGCATCCTGGGCGGACAGTCAGATACGCAGTATTTT
NA	TRBV10-3	NA	13	TRBJ2-5	CAISEAGQETQYF	TGTGCCATCAGTGAGGCAGGGCAAGAGACCCAGTACTTC
few	TRBV7-2	NA	15	TRBJ2-1	CASSSRGLHHNEQFF	TGTGCCAGCAGCTCTAGGGGGTTACATCACAATGAGCAGTTCTTC
few	TRBV7-2	NA	15	TRBJ2-1	CASSSPDGSYNEQFF	TGTGCCAGCAGCTCTCCAGACGGCTCCTACAATGAGCAGTTCTTC
NA	TRBV20-1	NA	11	TRBJ2-4	CSARFAAIQYF	TGCAGTGCTAGATTTGCAGCCATTCAGTACTTC
NA	TRBV6-5	TRBD1	13	TRBJ2-7	CASSTDRLYEQYF	TGTGCCAGCAGTACGGACAGGCTGTACGAGCAGTACTTC
once	TRBV29-1	NA	12	TRBJ1-2	CSVVSPSYGYTF	TGCAGCGTTGTAAGTCCGAGCTATGGCTACACCTTC
few	TRBV14	NA	12	TRBJ1-2	CASSQGRYGYTF	TGTGCCAGCAGCCAAGGGCGCTATGGCTACACCTTC
NA	TRBV15	NA	14	TRBJ1-2	CATSSDRGFGGYTF	TGTGCCACCAGCAGCGATCGGGGGTTTGGTGGCTACACCTTC
NA	TRBV29-1	NA	14	TRBJ2-3	CSVPQGASTDTQYF	TGCAGCGTACCCCAGGGAGCGAGCACAGATACGCAGTATTTT
NA	TRBV27	NA	13	TRBJ2-5	CASIGQYQETQYF	TGTGCCAGCATCGGCCAATACCAAGAGACCCAGTACTTC
NA	TRBV6-5	NA	13	TRBJ1-4	CASRPGTNEKLFF	TGTGCCAGTAGACCGGGGACTAATGAAAAACTGTTTTTT
few	TRBV2	NA	11	TRBJ1-1	CASRWTDEAFF	TGTGCCAGCAGATGGACAGATGAAGCTTTCTTT
few	TRBV28	NA	11	TRBJ2-5	CASRTWETQYF	TGTGCCAGCAGAACCTGGGAGACCCAGTACTTC
few	TRBV7-9	NA	15	TRBJ2-3	CASSFTPGTPDTQYF	TGTGCCAGCAGCTTCACACCGGGCACCCCGGATACGCAGTATTTT
NA	TRBV7-2	NA	13	TRBJ2-7	CASSLGVSYEQYF	TGTGCCAGCAGCCTGGGGGTATCCTACGAGCAGTACTTC
NA	TRBV15	TRBD2	15	TRBJ2-7	CATSPGGLASYEQYF	TGTGCCACCTCCCCGGGAGGACTAGCGTCCTACGAGCAGTACTTC
NA	TRBV30	NA	14	TRBJ1-2	CAWSVPGNGYGYTF	TGTGCCTGGAGTGTACCAGGAAATGGCTATGGCTACACCTTC
NA	TRBV28	TRBD2	14	TRBJ2-7	CASRLAGSSYEQYF	TGTGCCAGCAGACTAGCGGGCTCCTCCTACGAGCAGTACTTC
NA	TRBV29-1	NA	11	TRBJ2-5	CSLSVTETQYF	TGCAGCCTTAGCGTGACAGAGACCCAGTACTTC
few	TRBV4-3	NA	16	TRBJ2-4	CASSQDTARGENIQYF	TGCGCCAGCAGCCAAGATACTGCCAGGGGTGAGAACATTCAGTACTTC
few	TRBV19	NA	12	TRBJ2-2	CASTKEAGELFF	TGTGCCAGTACCAAGGAGGCCGGGGAGCTGTTTTTT